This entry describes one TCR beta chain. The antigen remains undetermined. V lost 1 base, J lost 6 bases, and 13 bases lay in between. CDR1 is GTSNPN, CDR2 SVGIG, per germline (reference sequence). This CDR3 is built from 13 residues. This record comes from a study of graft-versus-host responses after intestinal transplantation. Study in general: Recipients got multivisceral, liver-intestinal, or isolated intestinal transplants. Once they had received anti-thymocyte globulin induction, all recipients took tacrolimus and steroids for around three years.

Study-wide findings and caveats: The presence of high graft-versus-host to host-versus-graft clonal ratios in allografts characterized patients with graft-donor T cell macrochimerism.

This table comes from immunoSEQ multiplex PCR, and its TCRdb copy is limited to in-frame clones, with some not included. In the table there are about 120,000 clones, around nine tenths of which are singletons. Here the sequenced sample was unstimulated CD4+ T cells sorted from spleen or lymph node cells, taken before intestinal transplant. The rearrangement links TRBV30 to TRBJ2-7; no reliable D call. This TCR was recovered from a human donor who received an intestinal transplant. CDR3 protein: CAWSAGKISEQYF. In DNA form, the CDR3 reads TGTGCCTGGAGTGCGGGTAAGATTAGCGAGCAGTACTTC.